The T cell receptor beta chain under discussion was sequenced for a study of T cells in localized non-small cell lung cancer. Overall study results and limits: Patients showing higher blood T cell density tended to see longer overall survival. Appearance in adjacent lung was seen for a median approximately 59 of the top 100 tumor clones.

The method was immunoSEQ multiplex PCR; TCRdb's version includes in-frame clones alone and lacks a portion of them. The table lists 25,000 to 30,000 clones, 87% of them singletons, with roughly 7% in the top ten. Germline CDR1 reads SQVTM; CDR2 reads ANQGSEA. V trimming: 4 bases; J trimming: 8 bases; junction bases outside the gene matches: 11. The CDR3 is made up of 15 amino acids. Concerning this clone: Antigen unknown.

This sample comprised peripheral blood, obtained before any cancer treatment. The sequence derives from a male donor aged 60 or over with stage I lung adenocarcinoma. The V gene is TRBV29-1, the J gene TRBJ2-1, with 10 bases that match TRBD1. CDR3 in DNA: TGCAGCGTTGCAAACCGGGACAGGGGAGGGGATGAGCAGTTCTTC. This gives the protein CSVANRDRGGDEQFF.